This T cell receptor beta chain was sequenced during a study of blood T cell repertoires in COVID-19. Study-wide context: Samples of COVID-19 (acute and convalescent) were obtained from the United States, Italy and Spain. PBMCs, B-cell-depleted T cells, or T cells provided the cDNA or gDNA that made up the material.

Per the original data handling: It was from reference gene primer amplification that nucleated cell counts were estimated. Profiled with immunoSEQ multiplex PCR; TCRdb holds only in-frame clones, not every one. The V and J calls and clone size come from that table; D and trimming were worked out from the DNA. Of 130,000 to 150,000 clones listed, 75% to 85% are singletons. The CDR3 covers 15 residues. V was pared by 5 bases and J by 6 bases, with 9 bases of the junction left unmatched. Germline lookup yields CDR1 MGHRA and CDR2 YSYEKL. The chain has TRBV4-1 and TRBJ2-2; TRBD1 agrees at 7 bases. The receptor was isolated from a man in his sixties or seventies who had recovered from COVID-19. The specimen was peripheral blood. DNA for the CDR3: TGCGCCAGCAGCTTGAGAGGGGGCGCCCCCGGGGAGCTGTTTTTT. Protein sequence: CASSLRGGAPGELFF.